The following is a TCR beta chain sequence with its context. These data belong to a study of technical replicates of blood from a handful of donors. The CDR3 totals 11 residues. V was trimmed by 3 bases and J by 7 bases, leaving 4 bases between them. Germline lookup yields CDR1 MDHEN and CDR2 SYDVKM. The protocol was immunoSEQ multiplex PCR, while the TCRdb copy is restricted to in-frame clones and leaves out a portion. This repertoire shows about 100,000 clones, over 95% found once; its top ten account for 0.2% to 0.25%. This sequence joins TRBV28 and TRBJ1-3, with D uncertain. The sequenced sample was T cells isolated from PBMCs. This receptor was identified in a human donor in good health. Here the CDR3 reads CASSFLNTIYF. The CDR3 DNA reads TGTGCCAGCAGTTTTCTGAACACCATATATTTT.